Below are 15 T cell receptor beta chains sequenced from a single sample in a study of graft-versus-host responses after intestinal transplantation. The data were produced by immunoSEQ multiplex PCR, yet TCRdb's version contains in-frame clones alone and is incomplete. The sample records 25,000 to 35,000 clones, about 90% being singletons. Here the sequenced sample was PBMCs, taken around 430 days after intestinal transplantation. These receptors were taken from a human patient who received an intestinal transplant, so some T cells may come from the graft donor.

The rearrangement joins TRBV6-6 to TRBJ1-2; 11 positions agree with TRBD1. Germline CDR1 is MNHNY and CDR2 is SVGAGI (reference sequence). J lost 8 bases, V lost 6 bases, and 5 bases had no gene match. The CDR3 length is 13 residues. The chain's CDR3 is CASSLGTGGGYTF. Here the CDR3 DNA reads TGTGCCAGCAGCCTCGGGACAGGGGGAGGCTACACCTTC.

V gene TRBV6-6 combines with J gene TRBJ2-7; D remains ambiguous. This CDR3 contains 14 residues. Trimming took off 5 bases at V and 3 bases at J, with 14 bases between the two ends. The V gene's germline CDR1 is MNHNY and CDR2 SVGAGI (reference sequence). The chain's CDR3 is CASSRRERDYEQYF. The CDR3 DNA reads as TGTGCCAGCAGTCGACGAGAGCGCGACTACGAGCAGTACTTC.

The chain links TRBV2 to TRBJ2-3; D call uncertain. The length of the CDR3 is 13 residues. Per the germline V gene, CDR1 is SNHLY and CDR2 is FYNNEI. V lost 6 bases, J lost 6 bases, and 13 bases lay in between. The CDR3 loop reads CASRSELGDTQYF. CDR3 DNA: TGTGCCAGCAGGTCCGAACTGGGGGATACGCAGTATTTT.

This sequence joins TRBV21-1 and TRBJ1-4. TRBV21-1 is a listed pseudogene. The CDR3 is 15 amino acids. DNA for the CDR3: TGTGCCAGCGGCGTTGTGCGGAGAACTAATGAAAAACTGTTTTTT. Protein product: CASGVVRRTNEKLFF.

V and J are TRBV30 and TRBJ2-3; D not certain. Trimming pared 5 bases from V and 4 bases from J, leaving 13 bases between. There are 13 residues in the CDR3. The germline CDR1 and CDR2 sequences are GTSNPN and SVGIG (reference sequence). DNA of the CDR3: TGTGCCTGGGCCTCTCTGAGCGCAGATACGCAGTATTTT. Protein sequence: CAWASLSADTQYF.

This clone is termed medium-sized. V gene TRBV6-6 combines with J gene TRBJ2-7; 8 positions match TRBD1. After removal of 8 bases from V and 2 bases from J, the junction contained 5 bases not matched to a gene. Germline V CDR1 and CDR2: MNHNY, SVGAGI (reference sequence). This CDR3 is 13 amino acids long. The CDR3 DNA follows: TGTGCCAGCCGGACAGGGTGGGCCTACGAGCAGTACTTC. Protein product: CASRTGWAYEQYF.

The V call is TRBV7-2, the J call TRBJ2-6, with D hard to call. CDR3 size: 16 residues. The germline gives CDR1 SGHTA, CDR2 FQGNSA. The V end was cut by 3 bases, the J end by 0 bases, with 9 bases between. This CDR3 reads CASSFASGSGANVLTF. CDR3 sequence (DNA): TGTGCCAGCAGCTTTGCATCAGGCTCTGGGGCCAACGTCCTGACTTTC.

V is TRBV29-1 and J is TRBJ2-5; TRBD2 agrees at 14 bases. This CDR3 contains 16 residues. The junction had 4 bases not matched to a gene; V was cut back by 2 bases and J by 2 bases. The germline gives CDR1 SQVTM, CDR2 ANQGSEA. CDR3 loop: CSVELGTSGGQETQYF. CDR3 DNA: TGCAGCGTTGAATTAGGGACTAGCGGGGGACAAGAGACCCAGTACTTC.

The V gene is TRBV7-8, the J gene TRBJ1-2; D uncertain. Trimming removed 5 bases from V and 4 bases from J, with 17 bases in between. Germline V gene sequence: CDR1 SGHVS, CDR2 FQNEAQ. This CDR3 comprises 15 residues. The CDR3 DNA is TGTGCCAGCAGCCCCGAGTCGGTGCCGGCCTATGGCTACACCTTC. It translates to CASSPESVPAYGYTF.

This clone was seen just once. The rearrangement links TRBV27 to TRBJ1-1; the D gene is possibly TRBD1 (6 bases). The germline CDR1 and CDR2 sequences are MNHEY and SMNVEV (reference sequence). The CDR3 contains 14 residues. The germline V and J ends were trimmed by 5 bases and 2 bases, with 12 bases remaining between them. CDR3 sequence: CASSSGGGNTEAFF. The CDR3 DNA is TGTGCCAGCAGTAGCGGGGGGGGCAACACTGAAGCTTTCTTT.

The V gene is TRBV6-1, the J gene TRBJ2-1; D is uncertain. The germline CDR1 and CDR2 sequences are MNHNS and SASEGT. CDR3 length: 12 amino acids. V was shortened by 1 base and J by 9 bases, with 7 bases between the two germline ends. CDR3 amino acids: CASSEGVGEQFF. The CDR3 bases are TGTGCCAGCAGTGAAGGAGTCGGTGAGCAGTTCTTC.

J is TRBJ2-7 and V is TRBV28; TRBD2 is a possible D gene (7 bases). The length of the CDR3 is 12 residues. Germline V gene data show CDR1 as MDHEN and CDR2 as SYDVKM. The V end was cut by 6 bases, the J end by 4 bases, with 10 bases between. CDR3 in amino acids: CASRGRGYEQYF. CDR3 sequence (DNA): TGTGCCAGCAGGGGGAGGGGGTACGAGCAGTACTTC.

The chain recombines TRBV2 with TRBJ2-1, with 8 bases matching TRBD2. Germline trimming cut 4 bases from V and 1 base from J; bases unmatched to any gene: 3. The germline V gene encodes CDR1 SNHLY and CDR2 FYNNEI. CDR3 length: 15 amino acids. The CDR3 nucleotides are TGTGCCAGCAGTGTTGCGGGGGGATCCTACAATGAGCAGTTCTTC. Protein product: CASSVAGGSYNEQFF.

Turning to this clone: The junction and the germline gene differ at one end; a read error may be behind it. The CDR3 DNA reads TGTGCCAGCAGTAGGGGGGTGCATTCTAGCACAGGTACGCAGTATTTT. Its protein product is CASSRGVHSSTGTQYF. The gene calls are TRBV28 and TRBJ2-3; D is perhaps TRBD1 or TRBD2 (6 bases each). Germline values: CDR1 MDHEN, CDR2 SYDVKM. CDR3 length equals 16 residues.

CDR3 coding DNA: TGTGCCAGTGGTAACTATGGCTACACCTTC. Translating gives CASGNYGYTF. The chain combines TRBV6-5 with TRBJ1-2; D is undetermined. The germline V and J ends were trimmed by 9 bases and 1 base, with 3 bases remaining between them. The CDR3 is made up of 10 amino acids. In germline, CDR1 is MNHEY, CDR2 SVGAGI.